This record looks at one T cell receptor beta chain sequence and its context. Under the authors' procedure: Amplifying reference gene primers gave estimates of nucleated cell counts. Generated by immunoSEQ multiplex PCR, the TCRdb table keeps only in-frame clones and is missing some. Clone size and V and J calls were adopted from that table, with D and trimming inferred from the DNA. The profile covers about 370,000 clones, with about 90% appearing a single time and less than 2% taken by the ten largest. Living in roughly 25 US areas, the participants were between about 18 and 90 years of age. This sample is part of a study of blood T cell repertoires in COVID-19. Looking at the study overall: Nucleic acid was either cDNA or gDNA, and it came from T cells, B-cell-depleted T cells, or PBMCs.

The CDR3 spans 14 residues. From germline, CDR1 is SEHNR and CDR2 FQNEAQ (reference sequence). V was shortened by 7 bases and J by 5 bases, with 17 bases between the two germline ends. The chain is built from TRBV7-9 and TRBJ1-2; D possibly corresponds to TRBD1 (6 bases). This TCR was recovered from a woman in her 30s who had recovered from COVID-19. Sequencing was carried out using PBMCs or T cells enriched from blood (not recorded which). CDR3 region: CASTGGGLSYGYTF. DNA of the CDR3: TGTGCCAGCACCGGGGGGGGGCTTTCTTATGGCTACACCTTC. The full variable domain, in which reference TRBV7-9 and TRBJ1-2 provide the parts outside the CDR3, is DTGVSQNPRHKITKRGQNVTFRCDPISEHNRLYWYRQTLGQGPEFLTYFQNEAQLEKSRLLSDRFSAERPKGSFSTLEIQRTEQGDSAMYLCASTGGGLSYGYTFGSGTRLTVV.